Listed here are 20 T cell receptor beta chains from one sample, sequenced in a study of cytomegalovirus exposure and HLA in healthy donors. A multiplex PCR was run with 60 Vbeta primers and 13 Jbeta primers. Sequenced by immunoSEQ multiplex PCR; TCRdb stores in-frame clones only, minus some. This sample has 99,000 or so clones; 80% to 85% occur once, and the top ten carry approximately 6.9%. Source material: PBMCs. Source of these receptors: a man aged 30 to 45 in good health and CMV-seropositive.

The chain combines TRBV13 with TRBJ2-5; maybe TRBD1 (5 bases). Germline assignment: CDR1 PRHDT and CDR2 FYEKMQ (reference sequence). The CDR3 has 14 amino acids. Trimming took 2 bases from V and 4 from J, leaving 11 bases between them. CDR3 region: CASSLRPGPETQYF. CDR3 DNA sequence: TGTGCCAGCAGCTTAAGACCAGGGCCAGAGACCCAGTACTTC.

This clone was counted between two and nine times. The chain employs TRBV9 and TRBJ2-3; 7 bases line up with TRBD2. Germline CDR1 and CDR2: SGDLS and YYNGEE. V lost 1 base to trimming and J lost 3 bases; unmatched junction nucleotides: 5. The CDR3 runs to 15 residues. DNA for the CDR3: TGTGCCAGCAGCGTACGGTGGGAGGGAACAGATACGCAGTATTTT. It encodes CASSVRWEGTDTQYF.

This clone has just one count. The chain couples TRBV29-1 to TRBJ2-7; 9 bases are shared with TRBD1. Germline V gives CDR1 SQVTM, CDR2 ANQGSEA. The CDR3 runs 15 residues. The V gene end was trimmed by 5 bases and the J gene end by 6 bases; junction bases not matched to a gene: 14. The CDR3 coding sequence is TGCAGCGTTCGATTCACAGGACAGGGGCTAAGCGAGCAGTACTTC. Translating it yields CSVRFTGQGLSEQYF.

The chain uses TRBV27 and TRBJ2-5; perhaps TRBD1 as D (5 bases). The end of the DNA is better explained by TRBJ2-7, so the J call may be wrong. The CDR3 loop spans 14 amino acids. Germline loops: CDR1 MNHEY, CDR2 SMNVEV (reference sequence). Here the CDR3 reads CASRPTEYSYEQYF. CDR3 in DNA: TGTGCCAGCAGACCGACAGAGTACTCCTACGAGCAGTACTTC.

This clone showed up just once. This rearrangement joins TRBV4-3 to TRBJ2-7, with a possible D match to TRBD1 (6 bases). The CDR3 spans 17 residues. Germline values: CDR1 LGHNA, CDR2 YSLEER. The V and J ends lost 0 bases and 6 bases respectively, with 21 bases between them. CDR3 DNA sequence: TGCGCCAGCAGCCAAGAGGGAACAGGGTGGTCAAGGAGCGAGCAGTACTTC. Translated, it gives CASSQEGTGWSRSEQYF.

This clone appeared a single time. The chain couples TRBV12-5 to TRBJ1-3; D might be TRBD1 (6 bases). Trimming cost V 5 bases and J 0 bases, with 20 bases left between them. Germline lookup yields CDR1 LGHNT and CDR2 FRNRAP. This CDR3 region has 18 residues. This CDR3 reads CASGQSPDRWSSGNTIYF. The CDR3 nucleotides read TGTGCTAGTGGTCAATCACCCGACAGGTGGAGCTCTGGAAACACCATATATTTT.

The CDR3 spells CASSFDRGTDTQYF. For the CDR3, the DNA is TGTGCCAGCAGTTTCGACAGGGGTACAGATACGCAGTATTTT. The rearrangement joins TRBV7-2 to TRBJ2-3, with 8 nucleotides matching TRBD1. This CDR3 has 14 amino acids. Germline V gene sequence: CDR1 SGHTA, CDR2 FQGNSA. With V trimmed by 6 bases and J by 3 bases, 5 bases remained unmatched.

This rearrangement joins TRBV4-2 to TRBJ2-1; TRBD1 matches at 9 bases. In germline, CDR1 is LGHNA, CDR2 YNFKEQ. There are 16 residues in the CDR3. Trimming removed 0 bases from V and 5 bases from J; junction bases left unmatched: 5. The CDR3 loop reads CASSQDGQGMDNEQFF. The CDR3 DNA reads TGTGCCAGCAGCCAAGATGGACAGGGGATGGACAATGAGCAGTTCTTC.

The chain has TRBV7-9 and TRBJ2-1; 12 bases agree with TRBD2. V was clipped by 5 bases and J by 5 bases; unmatched bases: 4. Germline CDR1 is SEHNR and CDR2 is FQNEAQ (reference sequence). This CDR3 is 15 amino acids long. Here the CDR3 DNA reads TGTGCCAGCAGCAGCGGGACTAGCGGGCACAATGAGCAGTTCTTC. Translation gives CASSSGTSGHNEQFF.

The rearrangement links TRBV10-2 to TRBJ1-5, with D perhaps matching TRBD1 (6 bases). The CDR3 runs to 13 residues. V lost 4 bases to trimming and J lost 6 bases, with 10 bases between them. Germline V lookup: CDR1 WSHSY, CDR2 SAAADI. CDR3 loop: CASSGDNFQPQHF. The CDR3 DNA follows: TGCGCCAGCAGTGGGGACAATTTTCAGCCCCAGCATTTT.

J is TRBJ1-6 and V is TRBV6-1; 9 bases are a match to TRBD1. Germline V gene lookup returns CDR1 MNHNS and CDR2 SASEGT. V lost 4 bases, J lost 9 bases, and 7 bases stayed unmatched. CDR3 length equals 15 residues. The CDR3 loop reads CASSVVSTGGSPLHF. For the CDR3, the DNA is TGTGCCAGCAGTGTAGTCTCGACAGGGGGTTCACCCCTCCACTTT.

In nucleotides, the CDR3 is TGTGCCAGCTCACCACGCGAGGGGGTCGGAGATACGCAGTATTTT. Translated, it gives CASSPREGVGDTQYF. The chain combines TRBV18 with TRBJ2-3, with a weak D call TRBD1 (6 bases). This CDR3 contains 15 residues. Germline V gene data show CDR1 as KGHSH and CDR2 as LQKENI. V dropped 1 base and J dropped 5 bases, with 13 bases sitting between them.

This clone was seen a few times. The V gene is TRBV9, the J gene TRBJ2-3, with 7 bases that match TRBD1. V shed 0 bases, J shed 2 bases, and the junction held 9 bases outside the gene matches. This CDR3 region has 17 residues. The germline V gene encodes CDR1 SGDLS and CDR2 YYNGEE. The CDR3 DNA sequence: TGTGCCAGCAGCGTAGGCAGGGGGATCTTCAACACAGATACGCAGTATTTT. It is translated as CASSVGRGIFNTDTQYF.

The chain joins TRBV6-5 to TRBJ1-1; TRBD1 matches at 11 bases. The CDR3 consists of 15 residues. In germline, CDR1 is MNHEY, CDR2 SVGAGI. V gave up 5 bases and J gave up 10 bases; unmatched junction bases: 12. CDR3 region: CASSRPSGTGGGAFF. Here the CDR3 DNA reads TGTGCCAGCAGTCGACCCTCCGGGACAGGGGGGGGAGCTTTCTTT.

The gene calls are TRBV5-1 and TRBJ1-1; D possibly corresponds to TRBD1 (5 bases). The CDR3 contains 14 residues. Germline lookup yields CDR1 SGHRS and CDR2 YFSETQ. Trimming pared 0 bases from V and 3 bases from J, leaving 9 bases between. The CDR3 loop reads CASSLDGGDTEAFF. The CDR3, as DNA: TGCGCCAGCAGCTTGGACGGGGGGGACACTGAAGCTTTCTTT.

This clone was observed a handful of times. The chain is built from TRBV7-8 and TRBJ1-1; 8 bases map to TRBD1. Trimming removed 3 bases from V and 5 bases from J; junction bases left unmatched: 8. This CDR3 is 15 amino acids long. Germline CDR1 and CDR2: SGHVS and FQNEAQ. As DNA, the CDR3 is TGTGCCAGCAGCTTCCAGGGGGCAGTGGGAACTGAAGCTTTCTTT. It yields the protein CASSFQGAVGTEAFF.

The chain links TRBV5-1 to TRBJ2-3; D might be TRBD1 (7 bases). The CDR3 sequence is 15 residues long. CDR1 and CDR2 (germline): SGHRS, YFSETQ. The V gene lost 4 bases and the J gene lost 3 bases, with 15 bases spanning the gap. The CDR3 coding sequence is TGCGCCAGCAGCCCCTCCCAGGGGGGAACAGATACGCAGTATTTT. Protein sequence: CASSPSQGGTDTQYF.

J is TRBJ1-1 and V is TRBV7-3; 7 bases align to TRBD1. This CDR3 region has 13 residues. Trimming removed 9 bases from V and 0 bases from J; junction bases left unmatched: 4. Germline V lookup: CDR1 SGHTA, CDR2 FQGTGA. CDR3 loop: CASGQDMNTEAFF. CDR3 DNA sequence: TGTGCCAGTGGACAGGACATGAACACTGAAGCTTTCTTT.

V and J are TRBV18 and TRBJ1-2, with 9 positions matching TRBD1. This CDR3 is 14 amino acids long. CDR1 is KGHSH and CDR2 is LQKENI in the germline V gene. V was clipped by 5 bases and J by 2 bases; unmatched bases: 3. CDR3 in amino acids: CASSTGTGNYGYTF. The CDR3, as DNA: TGTGCCAGCTCAACTGGGACAGGGAACTATGGCTACACCTTC.

The rearrangement uses TRBV4-2 and TRBJ2-3, with 11 bases aligning to TRBD2. CDR1 is LGHNA, CDR2 YNFKEQ, per germline. The CDR3 contains 20 residues. J lost 0 bases, V lost 0 bases, and 11 bases had no gene match. CDR3 loop: CASSQDVASGGPTSTDTQYF. The DNA of the CDR3 is TGTGCCAGCAGCCAAGATGTGGCTAGCGGGGGGCCTACCAGCACAGATACGCAGTATTTT.